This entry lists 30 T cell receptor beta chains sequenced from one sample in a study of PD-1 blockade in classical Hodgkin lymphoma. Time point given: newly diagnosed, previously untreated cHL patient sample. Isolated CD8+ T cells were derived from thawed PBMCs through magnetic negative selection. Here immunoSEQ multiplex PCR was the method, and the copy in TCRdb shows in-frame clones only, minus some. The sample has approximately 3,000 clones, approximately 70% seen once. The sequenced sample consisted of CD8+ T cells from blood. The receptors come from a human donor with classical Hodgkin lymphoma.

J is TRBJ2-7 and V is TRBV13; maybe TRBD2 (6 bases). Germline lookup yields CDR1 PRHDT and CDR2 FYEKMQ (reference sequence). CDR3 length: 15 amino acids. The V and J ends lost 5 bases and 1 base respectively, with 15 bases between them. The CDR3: CASSPRGKSSYEQYF. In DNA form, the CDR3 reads TGTGCCAGCAGCCCCCGCGGGAAGAGTTCCTACGAGCAGTACTTC.

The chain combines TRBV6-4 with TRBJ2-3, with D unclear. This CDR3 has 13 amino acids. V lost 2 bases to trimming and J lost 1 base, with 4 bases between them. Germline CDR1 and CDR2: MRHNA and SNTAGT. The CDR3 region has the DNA TGTGCCAGCAGTGACAGGGGCACAGATACGCAGTATTTT. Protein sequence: CASSDRGTDTQYF.

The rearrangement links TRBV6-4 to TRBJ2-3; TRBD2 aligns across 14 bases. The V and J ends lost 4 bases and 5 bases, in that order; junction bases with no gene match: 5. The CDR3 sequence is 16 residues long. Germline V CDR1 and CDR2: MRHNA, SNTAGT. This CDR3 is CASSAGLAGGGDTQYF. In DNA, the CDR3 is TGTGCCAGCAGTGCTGGACTAGCGGGAGGAGGAGATACGCAGTATTTT.

CDR3 nucleotides: TGTGCCAGCAGCTTAAGAGGGGATCGCCGTAGGTACTTC. This translates into CASSLRGDRRRYF. V and J are TRBV11-2 and TRBJ2-7, with D perhaps TRBD1 or TRBD2 (5 bases each). The CDR3 is 13 amino acids. The germline V gene encodes CDR1 SGHAT and CDR2 FQNNGV. V gave up 2 bases and J gave up 12 bases, with 17 bases separating them.

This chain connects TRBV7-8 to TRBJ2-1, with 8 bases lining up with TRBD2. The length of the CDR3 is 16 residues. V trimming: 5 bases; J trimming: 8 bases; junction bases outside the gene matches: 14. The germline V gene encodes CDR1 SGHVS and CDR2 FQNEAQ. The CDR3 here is CASSPPRERAGDEQFF. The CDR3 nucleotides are TGTGCCAGCAGCCCCCCAAGGGAACGAGCGGGAGATGAGCAGTTCTTC.

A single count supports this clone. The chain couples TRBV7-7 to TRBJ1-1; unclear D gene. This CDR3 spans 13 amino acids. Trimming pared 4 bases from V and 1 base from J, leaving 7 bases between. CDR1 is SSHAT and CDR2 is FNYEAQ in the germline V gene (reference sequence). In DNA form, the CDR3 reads TGTGCCAGCAGCTACGGCTCGAACACTGAAGCTTTCTTT. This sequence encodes CASSYGSNTEAFF.

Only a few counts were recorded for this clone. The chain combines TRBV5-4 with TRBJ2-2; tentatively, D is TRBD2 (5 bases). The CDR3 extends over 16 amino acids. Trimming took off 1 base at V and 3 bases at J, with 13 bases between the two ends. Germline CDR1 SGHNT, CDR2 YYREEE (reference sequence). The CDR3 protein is CASSLSGTVDTGELFF. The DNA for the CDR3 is TGTGCCAGCAGCTTGAGCGGCACAGTCGACACCGGGGAGCTGTTTTTT.

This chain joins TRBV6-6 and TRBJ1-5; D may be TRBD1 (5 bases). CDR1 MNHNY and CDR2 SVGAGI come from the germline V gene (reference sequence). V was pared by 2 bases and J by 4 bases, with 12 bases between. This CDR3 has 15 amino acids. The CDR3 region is CASSYLGTENQPQHF. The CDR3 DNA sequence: TGTGCCAGCAGTTACCTTGGGACGGAAAATCAGCCCCAGCATTTT.

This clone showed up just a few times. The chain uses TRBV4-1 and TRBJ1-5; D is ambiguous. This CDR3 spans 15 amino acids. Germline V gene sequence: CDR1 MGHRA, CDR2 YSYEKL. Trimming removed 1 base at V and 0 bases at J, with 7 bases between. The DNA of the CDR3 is TGCGCCAGCAGCCAAGGGGAATATAGCAATCAGCCCCAGCATTTT. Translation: CASSQGEYSNQPQHF.

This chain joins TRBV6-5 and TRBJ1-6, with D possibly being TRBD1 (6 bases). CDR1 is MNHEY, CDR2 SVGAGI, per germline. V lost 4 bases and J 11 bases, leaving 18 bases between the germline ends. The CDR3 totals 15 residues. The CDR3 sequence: CASSSGGQGSPPLHF. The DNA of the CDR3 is TGTGCCAGCAGTTCCGGGGGCCAGGGAAGTCCACCCCTCCACTTT.

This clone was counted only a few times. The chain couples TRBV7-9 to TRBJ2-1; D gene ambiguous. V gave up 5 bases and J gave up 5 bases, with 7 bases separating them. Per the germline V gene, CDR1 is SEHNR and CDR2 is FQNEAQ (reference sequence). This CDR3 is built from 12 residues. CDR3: CASSRLDNEQFF. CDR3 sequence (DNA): TGTGCCAGCAGCCGGCTCGACAATGAGCAGTTCTTC. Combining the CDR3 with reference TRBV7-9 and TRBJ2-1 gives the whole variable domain DTGVSQNPRHKITKRGQNVTFRCDPISEHNRLYWYRQTLGQGPEFLTYFQNEAQLEKSRLLSDRFSAERPKGSFSTLEIQRTEQGDSAMYLCASSRLDNEQFFGPGTRLTVL.

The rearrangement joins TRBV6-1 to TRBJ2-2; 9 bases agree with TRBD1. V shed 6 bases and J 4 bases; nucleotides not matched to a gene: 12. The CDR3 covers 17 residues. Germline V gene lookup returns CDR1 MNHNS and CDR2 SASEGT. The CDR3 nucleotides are TGTGCCAGCAGGGAACAGGGGGCGGGTTTTTTCACCGGGGAGCTGTTTTTT. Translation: CASREQGAGFFTGELFF.

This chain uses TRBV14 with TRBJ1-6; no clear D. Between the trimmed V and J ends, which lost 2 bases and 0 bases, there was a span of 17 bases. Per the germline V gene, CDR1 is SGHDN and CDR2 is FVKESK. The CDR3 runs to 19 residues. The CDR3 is CASSQTGRGPSSYNSPLHF. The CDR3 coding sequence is TGTGCCAGCAGCCAAACCGGGAGAGGCCCGAGCTCCTATAATTCACCCCTCCACTTT.

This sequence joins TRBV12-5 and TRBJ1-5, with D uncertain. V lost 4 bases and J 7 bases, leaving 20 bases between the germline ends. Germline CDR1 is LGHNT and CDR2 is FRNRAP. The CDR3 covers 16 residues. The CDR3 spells CASGSTSIREDQPQHF. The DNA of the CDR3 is TGTGCTAGTGGTTCAACTTCCATTAGGGAAGACCAGCCCCAGCATTTT.

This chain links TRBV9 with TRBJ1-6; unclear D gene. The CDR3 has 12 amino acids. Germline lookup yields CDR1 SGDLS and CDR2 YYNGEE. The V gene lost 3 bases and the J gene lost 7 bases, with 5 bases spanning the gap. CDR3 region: CASSGVNSPLHF. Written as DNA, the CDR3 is TGTGCCAGCAGCGGAGTAAATTCACCCCTCCACTTT.

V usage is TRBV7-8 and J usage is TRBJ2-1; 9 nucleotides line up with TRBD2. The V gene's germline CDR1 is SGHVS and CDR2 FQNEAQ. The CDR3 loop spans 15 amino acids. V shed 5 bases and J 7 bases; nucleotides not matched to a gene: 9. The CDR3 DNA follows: TGTGCCAGCAGCCCCCTAGCGGGAATACCGAATGAGCAGTTCTTC. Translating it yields CASSPLAGIPNEQFF. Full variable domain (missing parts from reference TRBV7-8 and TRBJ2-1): GAGVSQSPRYKVAKRGQDVALRCDPISGHVSLFWYQQALGQGPEFLTYFQNEAQLDKSGLPSDRFFAERPEGSVSTLKIQRTQQEDSAVYLCASSPLAGIPNEQFFGPGTRLTVL.

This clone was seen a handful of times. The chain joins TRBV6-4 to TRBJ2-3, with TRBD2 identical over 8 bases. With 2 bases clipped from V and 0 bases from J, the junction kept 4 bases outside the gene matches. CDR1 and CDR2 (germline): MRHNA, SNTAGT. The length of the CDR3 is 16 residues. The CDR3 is CASSDRAGGSTDTQYF. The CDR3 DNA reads TGTGCCAGCAGTGACCGGGCGGGAGGTAGCACAGATACGCAGTATTTT.

The CDR3 sequence: CASSLRGGAGNEAFF. The CDR3 coding sequence is TGTGCCAGCAGTTTACGGGGGGGGGCCGGTAATGAAGCTTTCTTT. The chain couples TRBV27 to TRBJ1-1; D may be TRBD1 (6 bases). The ends were cut back, 2 bases at V and 7 bases at J, with 17 bases in the middle. CDR3 length: 15 amino acids. Germline V gives CDR1 MNHEY, CDR2 SMNVEV (reference sequence).

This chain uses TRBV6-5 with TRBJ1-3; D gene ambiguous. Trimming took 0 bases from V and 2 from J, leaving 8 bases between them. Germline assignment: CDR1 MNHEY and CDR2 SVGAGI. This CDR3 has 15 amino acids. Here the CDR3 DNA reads TGTGCCAGCAGTTACTCGTCGTCTACTGGAAACACCATATATTTT. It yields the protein CASSYSSSTGNTIYF.

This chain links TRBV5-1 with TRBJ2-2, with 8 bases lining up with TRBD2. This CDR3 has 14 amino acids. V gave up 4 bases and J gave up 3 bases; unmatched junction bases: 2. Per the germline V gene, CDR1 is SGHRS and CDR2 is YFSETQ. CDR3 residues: CASSDGRDTGELFF. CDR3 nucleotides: TGCGCCAGCAGCGACGGGAGGGACACCGGGGAGCTGTTTTTT. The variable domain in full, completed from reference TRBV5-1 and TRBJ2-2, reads KAGVTQTPRYLIKTRGQQVTLSCSPISGHRSVSWYQQTPGQGLQFLFEYFSETQRNKGNFPGRFSGRQFSNSRSEMNVSTLELGDSALYLCASSDGRDTGELFFGEGSRLTVL.

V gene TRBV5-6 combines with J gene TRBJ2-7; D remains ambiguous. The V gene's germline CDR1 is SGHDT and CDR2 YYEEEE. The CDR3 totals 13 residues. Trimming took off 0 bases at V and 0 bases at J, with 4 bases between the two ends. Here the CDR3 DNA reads TGTGCCAGCAGCTTGGACGGCTCCTACGAGCAGTACTTC. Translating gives CASSLDGSYEQYF.

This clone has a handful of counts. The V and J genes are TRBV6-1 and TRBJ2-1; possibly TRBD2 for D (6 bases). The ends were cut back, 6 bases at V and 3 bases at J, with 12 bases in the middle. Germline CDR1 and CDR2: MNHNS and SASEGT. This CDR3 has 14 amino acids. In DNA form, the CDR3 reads TGTGCCAGCAGAACCTCTAGCGTCTACAATGAGCAGTTCTTC. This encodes CASRTSSVYNEQFF.

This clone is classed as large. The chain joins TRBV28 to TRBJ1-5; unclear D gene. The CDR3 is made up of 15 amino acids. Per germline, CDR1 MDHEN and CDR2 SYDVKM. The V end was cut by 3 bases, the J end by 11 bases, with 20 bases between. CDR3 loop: CASSFWYQRELAQHF. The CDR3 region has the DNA TGTGCCAGCAGTTTTTGGTACCAGAGGGAGTTAGCCCAGCATTTT.

The CDR3 DNA is TGTGCCAGCAGCAAACAGGGGGTCGAGACCCAGTACTTC. Translating it yields CASSKQGVETQYF. The chain recombines TRBV21-1 with TRBJ2-5; TRBD1 is taken as the D call from the table, unchecked against the DNA. TRBV21-1 is listed as a pseudogene. The CDR3 has 13 amino acids.

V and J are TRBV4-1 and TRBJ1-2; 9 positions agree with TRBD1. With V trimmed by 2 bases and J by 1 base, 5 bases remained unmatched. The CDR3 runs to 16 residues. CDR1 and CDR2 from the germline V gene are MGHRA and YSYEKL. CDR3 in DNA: TGCGCCAGCAGCCAAACCCGACAGGGGGGTAACTATGGCTACACCTTC. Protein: CASSQTRQGGNYGYTF.

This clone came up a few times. The CDR3 loop is CASSLEGLAGGEQYF. Here the CDR3 DNA reads TGTGCCAGCAGCTTGGAGGGACTAGCGGGAGGTGAGCAGTACTTC. V and J are TRBV7-2 and TRBJ2-7; 15 positions agree with TRBD2. Trimming at V came to 3 bases and at J to 7 bases, leaving 4 bases not matched to a gene. The CDR3 is 15 residues long. Germline CDR1 is SGHTA and CDR2 is FQGNSA.

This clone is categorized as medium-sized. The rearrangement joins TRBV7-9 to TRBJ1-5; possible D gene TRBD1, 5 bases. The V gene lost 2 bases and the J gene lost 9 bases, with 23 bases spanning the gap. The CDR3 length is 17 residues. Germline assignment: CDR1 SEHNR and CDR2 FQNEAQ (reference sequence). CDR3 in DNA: TGTGCCAGCAGCTTATCCGGCCTGGGGCCGAACCAGGGGCCCCAGCATTTT. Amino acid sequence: CASSLSGLGPNQGPQHF.

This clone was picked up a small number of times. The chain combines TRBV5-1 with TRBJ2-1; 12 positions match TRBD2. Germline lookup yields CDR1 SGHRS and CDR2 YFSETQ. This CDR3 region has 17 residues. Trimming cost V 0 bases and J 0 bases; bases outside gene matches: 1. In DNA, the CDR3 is TGCGCCAGCAGCTTGGTGGGACTAGCGGGCTCCTACAATGAGCAGTTCTTC. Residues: CASSLVGLAGSYNEQFF.

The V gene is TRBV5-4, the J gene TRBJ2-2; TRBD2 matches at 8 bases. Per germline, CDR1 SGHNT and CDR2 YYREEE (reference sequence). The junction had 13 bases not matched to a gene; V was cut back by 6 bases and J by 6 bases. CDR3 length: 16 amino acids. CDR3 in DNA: TGTGCCAGCATCTCAAGAGCGGGAGCGGAGGCCGGGGAGCTGTTTTTT. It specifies CASISRAGAEAGELFF.

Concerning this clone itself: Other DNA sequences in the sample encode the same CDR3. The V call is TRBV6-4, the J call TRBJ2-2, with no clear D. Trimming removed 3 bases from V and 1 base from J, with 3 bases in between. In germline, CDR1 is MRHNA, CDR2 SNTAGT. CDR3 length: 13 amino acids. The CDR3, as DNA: TGTGCCAGCAGTGAGGGGAACACCGGGGAGCTGTTTTTT. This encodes CASSEGNTGELFF.